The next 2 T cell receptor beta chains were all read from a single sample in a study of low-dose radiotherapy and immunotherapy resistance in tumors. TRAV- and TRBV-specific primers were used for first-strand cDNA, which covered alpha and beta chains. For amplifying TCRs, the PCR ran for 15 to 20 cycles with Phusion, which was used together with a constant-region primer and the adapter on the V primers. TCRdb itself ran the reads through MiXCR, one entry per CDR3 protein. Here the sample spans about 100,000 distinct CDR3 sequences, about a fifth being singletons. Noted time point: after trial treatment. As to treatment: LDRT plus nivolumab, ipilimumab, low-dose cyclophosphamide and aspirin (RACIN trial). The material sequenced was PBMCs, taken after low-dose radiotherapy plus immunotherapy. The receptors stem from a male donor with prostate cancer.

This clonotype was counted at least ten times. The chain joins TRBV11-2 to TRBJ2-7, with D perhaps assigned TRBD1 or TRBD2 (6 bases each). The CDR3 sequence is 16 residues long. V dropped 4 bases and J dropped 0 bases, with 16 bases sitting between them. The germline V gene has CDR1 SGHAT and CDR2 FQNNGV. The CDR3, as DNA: TGTGCCAGCAGCTCCCTTGGGGGGCGGAGCTCCTACGAGCAGTACTTC. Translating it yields CASSSLGGRSSYEQYF. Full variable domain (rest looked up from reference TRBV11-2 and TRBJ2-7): EAGVAQSPRYKIIEKRQSVAFWCNPISGHATLYWYQQILGQGPKLLIQFQNNGVVDDSQLPKDRFSAERLKGVDSTLKIQPAKLEDSAVYLCASSSLGGRSSYEQYFGPGTRLTVT.

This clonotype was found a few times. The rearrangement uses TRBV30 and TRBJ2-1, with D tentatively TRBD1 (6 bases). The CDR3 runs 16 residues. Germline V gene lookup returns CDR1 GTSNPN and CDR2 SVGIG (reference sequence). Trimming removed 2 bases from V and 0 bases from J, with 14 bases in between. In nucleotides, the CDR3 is TGTGCCTGGAGTCGCCTCAGGGGACGCTCCTACAATGAGCAGTTCTTC. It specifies CAWSRLRGRSYNEQFF.